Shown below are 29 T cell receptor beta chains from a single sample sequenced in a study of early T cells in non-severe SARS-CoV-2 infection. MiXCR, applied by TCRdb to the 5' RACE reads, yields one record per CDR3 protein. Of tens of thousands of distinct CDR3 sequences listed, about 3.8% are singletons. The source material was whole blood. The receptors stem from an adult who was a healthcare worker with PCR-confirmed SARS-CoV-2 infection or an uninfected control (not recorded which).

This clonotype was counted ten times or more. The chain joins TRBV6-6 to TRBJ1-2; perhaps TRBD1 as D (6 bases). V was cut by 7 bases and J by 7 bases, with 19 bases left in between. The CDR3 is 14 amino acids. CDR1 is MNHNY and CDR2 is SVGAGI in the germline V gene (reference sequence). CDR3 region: CASTRGHMERGYTF. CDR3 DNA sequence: TGTGCCAGCACCAGGGGCCACATGGAACGTGGCTACACCTTC.

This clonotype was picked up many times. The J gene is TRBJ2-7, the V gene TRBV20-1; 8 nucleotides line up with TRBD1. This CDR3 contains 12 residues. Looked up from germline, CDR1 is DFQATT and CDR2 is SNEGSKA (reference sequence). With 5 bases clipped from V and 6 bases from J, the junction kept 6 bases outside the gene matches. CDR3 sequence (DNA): TGCAGTGCTCCGACAGGGGTCCCCGAGCAGTACTTC. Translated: CSAPTGVPEQYF.

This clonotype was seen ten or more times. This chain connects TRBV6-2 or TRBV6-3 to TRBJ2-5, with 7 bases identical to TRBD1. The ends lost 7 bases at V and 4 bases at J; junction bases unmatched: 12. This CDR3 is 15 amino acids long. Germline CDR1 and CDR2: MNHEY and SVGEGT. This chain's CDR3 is CASTPEGAQVETQYF. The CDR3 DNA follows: TGTGCCAGCACCCCCGAGGGGGCCCAGGTAGAGACCCAGTACTTC.

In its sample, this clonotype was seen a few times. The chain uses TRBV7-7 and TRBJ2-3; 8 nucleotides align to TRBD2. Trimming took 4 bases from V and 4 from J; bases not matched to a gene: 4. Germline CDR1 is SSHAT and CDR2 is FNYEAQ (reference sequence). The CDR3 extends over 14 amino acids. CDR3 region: CASSSGGAADTQYF. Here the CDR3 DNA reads TGTGCCAGCAGCTCGGGGGGGGCGGCAGATACGCAGTATTTT.

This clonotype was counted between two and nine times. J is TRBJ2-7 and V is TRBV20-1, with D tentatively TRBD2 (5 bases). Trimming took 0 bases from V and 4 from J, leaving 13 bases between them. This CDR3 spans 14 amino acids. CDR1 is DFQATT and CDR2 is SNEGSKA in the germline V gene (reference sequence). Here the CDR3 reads CSARDRLALYEQYF. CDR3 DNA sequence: TGCAGTGCTAGAGATCGGCTAGCCTTGTACGAGCAGTACTTC.

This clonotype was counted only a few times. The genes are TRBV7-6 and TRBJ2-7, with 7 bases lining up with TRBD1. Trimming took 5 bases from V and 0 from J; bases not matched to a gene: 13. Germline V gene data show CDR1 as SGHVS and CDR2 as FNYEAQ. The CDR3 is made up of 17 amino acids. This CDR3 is CASSETSTGALSYEQYF. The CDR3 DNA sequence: TGTGCCAGCAGCGAAACTTCCACAGGGGCCCTCTCCTACGAGCAGTACTTC.

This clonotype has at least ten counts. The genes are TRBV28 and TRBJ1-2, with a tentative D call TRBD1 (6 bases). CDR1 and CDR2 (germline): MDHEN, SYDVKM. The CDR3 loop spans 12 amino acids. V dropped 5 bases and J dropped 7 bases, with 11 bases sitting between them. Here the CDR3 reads CASSPGVRGYTF. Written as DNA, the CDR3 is TGTGCCAGCAGTCCAGGGGTGCGTGGCTACACCTTC.

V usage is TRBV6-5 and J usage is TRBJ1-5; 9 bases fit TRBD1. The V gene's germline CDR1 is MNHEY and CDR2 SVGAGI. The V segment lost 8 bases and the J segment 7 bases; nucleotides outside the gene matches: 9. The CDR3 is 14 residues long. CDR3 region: CASARTGEGQPQHF. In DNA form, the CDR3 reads TGTGCCAGCGCTAGGACAGGGGAAGGACAGCCCCAGCATTTT.

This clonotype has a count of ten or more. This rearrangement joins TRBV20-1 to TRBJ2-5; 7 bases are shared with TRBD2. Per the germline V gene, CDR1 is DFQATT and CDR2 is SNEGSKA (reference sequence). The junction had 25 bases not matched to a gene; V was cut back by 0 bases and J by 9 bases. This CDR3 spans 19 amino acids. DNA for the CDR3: TGCAGTGCTAGAGATCTAGTTGATCCAGCGGGGACTATGCGGAGTCCCCAGTACTTC. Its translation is CSARDLVDPAGTMRSPQYF.

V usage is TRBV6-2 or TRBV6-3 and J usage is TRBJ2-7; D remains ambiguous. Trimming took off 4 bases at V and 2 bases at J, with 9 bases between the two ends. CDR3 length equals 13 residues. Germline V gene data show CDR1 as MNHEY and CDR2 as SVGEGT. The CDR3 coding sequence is TGTGCCAGCAGTTCTGGGAATCCCTACGAGCAGTACTTC. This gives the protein CASSSGNPYEQYF.

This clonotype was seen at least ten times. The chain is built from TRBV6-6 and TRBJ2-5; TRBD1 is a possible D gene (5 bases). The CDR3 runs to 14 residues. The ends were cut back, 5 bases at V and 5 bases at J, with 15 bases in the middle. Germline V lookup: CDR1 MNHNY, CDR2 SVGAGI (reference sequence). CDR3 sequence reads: CASSPQVIEETQYF. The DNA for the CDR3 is TGTGCCAGCAGTCCACAGGTTATCGAGGAGACCCAGTACTTC.

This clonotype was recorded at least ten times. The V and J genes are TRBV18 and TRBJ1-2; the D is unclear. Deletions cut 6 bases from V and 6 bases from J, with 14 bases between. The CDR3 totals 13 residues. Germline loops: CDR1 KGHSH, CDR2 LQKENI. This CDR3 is CASSPGPADGYTF. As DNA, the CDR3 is TGTGCCAGCTCCCCAGGTCCGGCGGATGGCTACACCTTC.

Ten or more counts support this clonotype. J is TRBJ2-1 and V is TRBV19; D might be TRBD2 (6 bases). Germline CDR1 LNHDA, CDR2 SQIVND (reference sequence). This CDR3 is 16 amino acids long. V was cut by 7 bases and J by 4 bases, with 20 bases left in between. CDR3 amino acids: CASTDPGTSSYNEQFF. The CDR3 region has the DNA TGTGCCAGTACCGATCCCGGGACTTCCTCTTACAATGAGCAGTTCTTC.

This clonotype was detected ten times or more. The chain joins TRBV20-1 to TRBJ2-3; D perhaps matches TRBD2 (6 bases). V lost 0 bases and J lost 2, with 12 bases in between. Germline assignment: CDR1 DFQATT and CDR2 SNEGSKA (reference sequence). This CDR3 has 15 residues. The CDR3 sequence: CSARDTRDFTDTQYF. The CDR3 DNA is TGCAGTGCTAGAGATACGCGGGACTTCACAGATACGCAGTATTTT.

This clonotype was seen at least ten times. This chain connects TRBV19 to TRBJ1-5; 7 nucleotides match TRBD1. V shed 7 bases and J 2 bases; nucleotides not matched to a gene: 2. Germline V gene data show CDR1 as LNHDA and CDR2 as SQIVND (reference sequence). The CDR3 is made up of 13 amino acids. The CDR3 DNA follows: TGTGCCAGTAACAGGGGACGCAATCAGCCCCAGCATTTT. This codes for CASNRGRNQPQHF.

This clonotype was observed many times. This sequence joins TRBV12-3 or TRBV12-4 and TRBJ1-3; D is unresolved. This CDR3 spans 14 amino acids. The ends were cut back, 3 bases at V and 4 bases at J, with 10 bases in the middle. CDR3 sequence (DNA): TGTGCCAGCAGTTTTTGGACGCCGGGAAACACCATATATTTT. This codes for CASSFWTPGNTIYF.

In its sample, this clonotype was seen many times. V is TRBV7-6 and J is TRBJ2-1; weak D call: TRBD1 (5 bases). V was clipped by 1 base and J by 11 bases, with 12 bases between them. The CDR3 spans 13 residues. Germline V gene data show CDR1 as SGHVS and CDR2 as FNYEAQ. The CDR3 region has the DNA TGTGCCAGCAGCTTAGGTTCTGACAGACAGCAGTTCTTC. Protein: CASSLGSDRQQFF.

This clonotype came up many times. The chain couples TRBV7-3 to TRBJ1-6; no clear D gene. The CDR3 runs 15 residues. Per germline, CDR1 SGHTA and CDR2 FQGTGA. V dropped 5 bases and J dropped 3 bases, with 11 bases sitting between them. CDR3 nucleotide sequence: TGTGCCAGCAGCCATCGGACGCACTATAATTCACCCCTCCACTTT. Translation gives CASSHRTHYNSPLHF.

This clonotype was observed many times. Here the CDR3 reads CSARMRDHSTDTQYF. The CDR3, as DNA: TGCAGTGCTAGAATGCGGGATCATAGCACAGATACGCAGTATTTT. The V call is TRBV20-1, the J call TRBJ2-3, with D perhaps TRBD2 (6 bases). Germline CDR1 is DFQATT and CDR2 is SNEGSKA (reference sequence). The CDR3 has 15 amino acids. V shed 2 bases and J shed 0 bases, with 12 bases lying between them.

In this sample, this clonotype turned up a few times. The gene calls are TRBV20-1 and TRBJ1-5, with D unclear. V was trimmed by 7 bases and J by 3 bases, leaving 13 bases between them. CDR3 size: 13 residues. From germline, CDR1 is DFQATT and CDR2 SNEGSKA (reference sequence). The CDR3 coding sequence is TGCAGTGTGGCAGTGAGCGACAATCAGCCCCAGCATTTT. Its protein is CSVAVSDNQPQHF.

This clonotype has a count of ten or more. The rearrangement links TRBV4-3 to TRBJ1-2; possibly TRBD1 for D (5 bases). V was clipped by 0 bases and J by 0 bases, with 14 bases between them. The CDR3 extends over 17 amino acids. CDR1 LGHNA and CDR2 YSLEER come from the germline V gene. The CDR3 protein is CASSQDPPGPANYGYTF. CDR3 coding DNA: TGCGCCAGCAGCCAAGATCCCCCAGGGCCAGCTAACTATGGCTACACCTTC.

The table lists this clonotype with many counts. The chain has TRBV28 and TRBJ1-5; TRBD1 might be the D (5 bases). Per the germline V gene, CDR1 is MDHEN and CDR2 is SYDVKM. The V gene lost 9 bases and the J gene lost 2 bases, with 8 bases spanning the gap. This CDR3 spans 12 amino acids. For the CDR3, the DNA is TGTGCCAGTATAGGGGGCAATCAGCCCCAGCATTTT. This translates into CASIGGNQPQHF.

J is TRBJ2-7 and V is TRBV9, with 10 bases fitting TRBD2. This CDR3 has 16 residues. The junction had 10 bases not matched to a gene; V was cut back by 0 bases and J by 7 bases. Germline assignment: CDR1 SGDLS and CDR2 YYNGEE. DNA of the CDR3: TGTGCCAGCAGCGTAGGTCCGGCTAGCGGGAGTGGGGAGCAGTACTTC. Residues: CASSVGPASGSGEQYF.

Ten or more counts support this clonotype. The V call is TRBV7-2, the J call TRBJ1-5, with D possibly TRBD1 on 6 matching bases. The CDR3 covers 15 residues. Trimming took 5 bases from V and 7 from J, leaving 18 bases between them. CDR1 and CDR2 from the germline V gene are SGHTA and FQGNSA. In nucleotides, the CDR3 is TGTGCCAGCAGCCAATACCCCGACAGGTACCAGCCCCAGCATTTT. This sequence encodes CASSQYPDRYQPQHF.

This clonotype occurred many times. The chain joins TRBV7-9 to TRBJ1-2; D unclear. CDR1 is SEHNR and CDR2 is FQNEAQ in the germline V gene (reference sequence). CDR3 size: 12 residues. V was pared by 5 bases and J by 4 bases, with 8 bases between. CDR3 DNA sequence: TGTGCCAGCAGCGTATCTGGCTATGGCTACACCTTC. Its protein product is CASSVSGYGYTF.

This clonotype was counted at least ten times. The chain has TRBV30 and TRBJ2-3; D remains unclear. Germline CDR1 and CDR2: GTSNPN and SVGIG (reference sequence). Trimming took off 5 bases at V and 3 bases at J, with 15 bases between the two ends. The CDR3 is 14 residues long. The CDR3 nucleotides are TGTGCCTGGGATGTGGTGTTGGGGACAGATACGCAGTATTTT. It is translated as CAWDVVLGTDTQYF.

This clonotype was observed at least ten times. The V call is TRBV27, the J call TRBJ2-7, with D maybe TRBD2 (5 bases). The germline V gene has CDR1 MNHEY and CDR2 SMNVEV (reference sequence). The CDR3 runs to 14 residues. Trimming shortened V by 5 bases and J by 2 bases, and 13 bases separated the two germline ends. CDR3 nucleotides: TGTGCCAGCAGTCCAGAAGGAGGTCCCTACGAGCAGTACTTC. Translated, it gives CASSPEGGPYEQYF.

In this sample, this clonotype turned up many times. CDR3 nucleotide sequence: TGCAGTGCTTCGAGGGGGGCGGGAAACTACAATGAGCAGTTCTTC. Protein: CSASRGAGNYNEQFF. The gene calls are TRBV20-1 and TRBJ2-1; D could derive from TRBD1 or TRBD2 (6 bases each). The CDR3 is made up of 15 amino acids. Germline assignment: CDR1 DFQATT and CDR2 SNEGSKA (reference sequence). Deletions cut 5 bases from V and 3 bases from J, with 17 bases between.

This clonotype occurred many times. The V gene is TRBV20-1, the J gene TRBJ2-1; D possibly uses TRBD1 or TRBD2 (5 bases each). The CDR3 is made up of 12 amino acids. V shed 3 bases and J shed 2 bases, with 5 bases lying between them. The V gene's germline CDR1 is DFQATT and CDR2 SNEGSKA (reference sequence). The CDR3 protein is CSARGAYNEQFF. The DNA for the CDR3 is TGCAGTGCTAGGGGGGCCTACAATGAGCAGTTCTTC.